These 30 T cell receptor beta chains originate from one sample sequenced in a study of immune characterization of retroperitoneal liposarcoma. TCRdb re-derived calls from the PCR reads in MiXCR, one entry per CDR3 protein. The sample shows approximately 9,800 distinct CDR3 sequences, 28% of them seen only once. The sequencing input was tumor tissue. The receptors were gathered from a female donor with retroperitoneal liposarcoma.

This clonotype has ten or more counts. CDR3 sequence reads: CASTLTAGGAYGYTF. CDR3 in DNA: TGTGCCAGCACCTTGACCGCAGGGGGGGCCTATGGCTACACCTTC. The chain carries TRBV6-1 and TRBJ1-2; TRBD1 agrees at 7 bases. Germline CDR1 MNHNS, CDR2 SASEGT. The junction had 12 bases not matched to a gene; V was cut back by 7 bases and J by 4 bases. The CDR3 has 15 residues.

This clonotype was seen a few times. J is TRBJ2-1 and V is TRBV6-1, with a possible D match to TRBD1 (5 bases). V lost 1 base and J lost 8, with 6 bases in between. CDR3 length: 12 amino acids. Germline V gives CDR1 MNHNS, CDR2 SASEGT. The CDR3 loop reads CASSEGTYEQFF. DNA of the CDR3: TGTGCCAGCAGTGAAGGGACATATGAGCAGTTCTTC.

This clonotype was seen repeatedly, ten times or more. V is TRBV7-6 and J is TRBJ1-1; 7 nucleotides match TRBD1. V gave up 6 bases and J gave up 1 base; unmatched junction bases: 8. The length of the CDR3 is 15 residues. Germline V gives CDR1 SGHVS, CDR2 FNYEAQ. Here the CDR3 DNA reads TGTGCCAGCAGGATGGACAGGTCGAAGAACACTGAAGCTTTCTTT. Protein: CASRMDRSKNTEAFF.

This clonotype qualifies as medium-sized. This chain connects TRBV7-9 to TRBJ2-1; D not certain. Deletions cut 6 bases from V and 7 bases from J, with 13 bases between. This CDR3 has 13 residues. CDR1 and CDR2 (germline): SEHNR, FQNEAQ (reference sequence). CDR3 nucleotide sequence: TGTGCCAGCAGTCACGAACGGTCAAATGAGCAGTTCTTC. As protein: CASSHERSNEQFF.

This clonotype was counted only a few times. J is TRBJ2-1 and V is TRBV6-1; D ambiguous. This CDR3 has 11 residues. The germline CDR1 and CDR2 sequences are MNHNS and SASEGT. V dropped 6 bases and J dropped 5 bases, with 5 bases sitting between them. Written as DNA, the CDR3 is TGTGCCAGCAGCCGTGACAATGAGCAGTTCTTC. It codes for CASSRDNEQFF.

The chain combines TRBV27 with TRBJ2-1, with TRBD1 matching 10 bases. The ends lost 4 bases at V and 4 bases at J; junction bases unmatched: 7. The CDR3 consists of 16 residues. Germline V gene data show CDR1 as MNHEY and CDR2 as SMNVEV (reference sequence). CDR3 sequence reads: CASSSNRDRGYNEQFF. The CDR3 DNA sequence: TGTGCCAGCAGTTCTAACCGGGACAGGGGTTACAATGAGCAGTTCTTC.

By sample fraction, this clonotype is medium-sized. The chain joins TRBV7-2 to TRBJ2-6; D gene uncertain. V lost 2 bases to trimming and J lost 4 bases, with 9 bases between them. Per germline, CDR1 SGHTA and CDR2 FQGNSA. The CDR3 consists of 15 residues. The CDR3 sequence is CASSLMADGANVLTF. As DNA, the CDR3 is TGTGCCAGCAGCTTAATGGCGGACGGGGCCAACGTCCTGACTTTC.

As regards this clonotype: Given a much more abundant clone one base away, this may be a read error. The chain combines TRBV6-1 with TRBJ1-5, with D unclear. The CDR3 runs 11 residues. Germline CDR1 is MNHNS and CDR2 is SASEGT. CDR3 DNA: TGTGCCAGCAGTGATGTGCAGCCCCAGCAGTTT. Translating it yields CASSDVQPQQF.

The chain uses TRBV5-1 and TRBJ2-1; no reliable D call. The assigned J gene may be wrong: the sequence end matches TRBJ2-5 better. Germline-derived CDR1 and CDR2 are SGHRS and YFSETQ. The CDR3 contains 14 residues. CDR3 sequence (DNA): TGCGCCAGCAGCCCCTGGGCAGGTCGAGAGACCCAGTACTTC. Amino acids: CASSPWAGRETQYF.

V and J are TRBV7-2 and TRBJ2-3; TRBD2 aligns across 11 bases. The J call may be in error: the DNA end matches TRBJ2-1 better. Germline V gene data show CDR1 as SGHTA and CDR2 as FQGNSA. The CDR3 has 14 residues. In DNA, the CDR3 is TGTGCCAGCAGCCGACTACTAGCGGGGGAGACCCAGTTCTTC. Its protein is CASSRLLAGETQFF.

In its sample, this clonotype ranks as medium-sized. This chain links TRBV6-1 with TRBJ2-1, with no clear D. Germline-derived CDR1 and CDR2 are MNHNS and SASEGT. Deletions cut 6 bases from V and 4 bases from J, with 13 bases between. This CDR3 region has 14 residues. The CDR3 bases are TGTGCCAGCAGGTCTCTTGACGCGTACAATGAGCAGTTCTTC. Translating gives CASRSLDAYNEQFF.

This clonotype came up a few times. The chain is built from TRBV12-3 or TRBV12-4 and TRBJ2-2; D remains unclear. Trimming left V 1 base short and J 7 bases short, with 7 bases between. There are 13 residues in the CDR3. The CDR3 coding sequence is TGTGCCAGCAGTTTAGAATCATACGGGGAGCTGTTTTTT. It is translated as CASSLESYGELFF.

The V call is TRBV5-3, the J call TRBJ2-3, with 9 bases aligning to TRBD2. TRBV5-3 carries the ORF label, with uncertain function. The V and J ends lost 8 bases and 3 bases, in that order; junction bases with no gene match: 13. CDR3 length: 16 residues. The CDR3 is CASSARSGGWTDTQYF. The CDR3 DNA is TGTGCCAGCAGCGCCCGTAGCGGGGGATGGACAGATACGCAGTATTTT.

This clonotype was recorded at least ten times. The chain has TRBV6-1 and TRBJ2-5; no definite D call. Germline-derived CDR1 and CDR2 are MNHNS and SASEGT. The V and J ends lost 6 bases and 3 bases respectively, with 11 bases between them. CDR3 length equals 13 residues. CDR3 coding DNA: TGTGCCAGCAGCTACCATATCAAAGAGACCCAGTACTTC. Translated, it gives CASSYHIKETQYF.

About this clonotype itself: At one boundary the junction diverges from the germline segment, which might be a read error. The chain couples TRBV12-3 or TRBV12-4 to TRBJ2-3; 12 positions match TRBD2. TRBJ2-1 explains the end of the DNA better; the J call may be wrong. This CDR3 is built from 14 residues. The CDR3 region has the DNA TGTGCCAGCAGTCTAGCGGGAGGGCCCCACGAGCAGTTCTTC. Its protein product is CASSLAGGPHEQFF.

The V call is TRBV10-3, the J call TRBJ1-1; no reliable D call. Germline values: CDR1 ENHRY, CDR2 SYGVKD. This CDR3 is built from 10 residues. Trimming removed 10 bases at V and 9 bases at J, with 12 bases between. The CDR3 DNA follows: TGTGCCACCTACGCTAATCAAGCTTTCTTT. It yields the protein CATYANQAFF.

In DNA form, the CDR3 reads TGCGCCAGCAGCTCGAGCAACTCGGAAGAGACCCAGTACTTC. Encoded protein: CASSSSNSEETQYF. The chain joins TRBV5-1 to TRBJ2-5, with D unresolved. The CDR3 extends over 14 amino acids. In germline, CDR1 is SGHRS, CDR2 YFSETQ. V was cut by 3 bases and J by 3 bases, with 12 bases left in between.

This chain connects TRBV6-1 to TRBJ1-4; 7 positions match TRBD1. CDR3 length equals 16 residues. V dropped 0 bases and J dropped 8; count of bases not matched to a gene: 9. Germline CDR1 is MNHNS and CDR2 is SASEGT. The CDR3 reads CASSEAFGQAEEKLFF. CDR3 in DNA: TGTGCCAGCAGTGAAGCGTTTGGACAGGCGGAAGAAAAACTGTTTTTT.

The rearrangement uses TRBV6-1 and TRBJ2-2; D may be TRBD1 (5 bases). CDR3 size: 14 residues. Per germline, CDR1 MNHNS and CDR2 SASEGT. Trimming left V 7 bases short and J 8 bases short, with 17 bases between. The CDR3 nucleotides read TGTGCCAGCAATTCCAGTAGGGGAAGGGGGGAGCTGTTTTTT. Protein: CASNSSRGRGELFF.

This clonotype has more than one count but fewer than ten. V usage is TRBV7-3 and J usage is TRBJ2-7; 9 positions agree with TRBD2. CDR3 length: 14 residues. J gave up 4 bases and V 2 bases, and 3 bases lay outside the gene matches. Germline lookup yields CDR1 SGHTA and CDR2 FQGTGA. The CDR3 reads CASSLAGGAYEQYF. The DNA for the CDR3 is TGTGCCAGCAGCTTAGCGGGAGGGGCTTACGAGCAGTACTTC.

This clonotype was detected only a few times. The chain couples TRBV24-1 to TRBJ2-3; D gene unclear. Trimming took off 1 base at V and 0 bases at J, with 10 bases between the two ends. The germline CDR1 and CDR2 sequences are KGHDR and SFDVKD. The CDR3 has 16 amino acids. The CDR3 nucleotides read TGTGCCACCAGTGATTTAGAGTTTGCTAGCACAGATACGCAGTATTTT. Its protein is CATSDLEFASTDTQYF.

For this clonotype: The junction shows a germline mismatch at one end, possibly a read error. The rearrangement joins TRBV7-2 to TRBJ2-3, with TRBD2 identical over 12 bases. CDR3 size: 15 residues. From germline, CDR1 is SGHTA and CDR2 FQGNSA. This CDR3 is CVSSPSSGRAYEQYF. The CDR3 nucleotides are TGTGTCAGCAGCCCATCTAGCGGGAGGGCCTACGAGCAGTATTTT.

The CDR3 DNA follows: TGCGCCAGCAGCTACGGGACTAGCAGACCGGAGACCCAGTACTTC. This gives the protein CASSYGTSRPETQYF. This chain links TRBV5-1 with TRBJ2-1; TRBD2 aligns across 9 bases. TRBJ2-5 matches the DNA end more closely, so the J call is doubtful. CDR1 is SGHRS and CDR2 is YFSETQ in the germline V gene. The CDR3 consists of 15 residues.

The V gene is TRBV6-6, the J gene TRBJ2-3, with D unresolved. Gene TRBJ2-1 matches the end of the DNA better, so the J call may be wrong. The CDR3 runs to 12 residues. The germline CDR1 and CDR2 sequences are MNHNY and SVGAGI (reference sequence). CDR3 coding DNA: TGTGCCAGCAGTTACGACTGGGTCGAGCAGTTCTTC. Encoded protein: CASSYDWVEQFF.

At least ten counts were recorded for this clonotype. The V call is TRBV6-1, the J call TRBJ1-1; 7 bases fit TRBD1. Trimming removed 5 bases from V and 5 bases from J; junction bases left unmatched: 14. CDR3 length equals 16 residues. Germline CDR1 is MNHNS and CDR2 is SASEGT. The chain's CDR3 is CASSSRRYRGGTEAFF. DNA of the CDR3: TGTGCCAGCAGTTCTCGAAGATACAGGGGAGGGACTGAAGCTTTCTTT.

This clonotype was counted a few times. V is TRBV7-2 and J is TRBJ2-1, with 13 bases matching TRBD2. After removal of 5 bases from V and 7 bases from J, the junction contained 5 bases not matched to a gene. Germline CDR1 is SGHTA and CDR2 is FQGNSA. CDR3 length: 15 amino acids. The CDR3 region has the DNA TGTGCCAGCAGCCCAGGGACTAGCGGGAAAAATGAGCAGTTCTTC. It codes for CASSPGTSGKNEQFF.

By proportion, this clonotype is medium-sized. In DNA form, the CDR3 reads TGTGCCAGCAGCTTAGACGGGACATCGGGGGCCACCGGGGAGCTGTTTTTT. This gives the protein CASSLDGTSGATGELFF. The chain links TRBV7-2 to TRBJ2-2, with D possibly called TRBD1 or TRBD2 (6 bases each). V lost 1 base to trimming and J lost 4 bases, with 16 bases between them. The CDR3 is 17 residues long. Germline V gene sequence: CDR1 SGHTA, CDR2 FQGNSA.

The chain links TRBV27 to TRBJ2-7; TRBD2 matches at 8 bases. The DNA end is a closer match to TRBJ2-5, so the J assignment may be wrong. The germline gives CDR1 MNHEY, CDR2 SMNVEV (reference sequence). There are 14 residues in the CDR3. The chain's CDR3 is CASSFRAGEETQYF. The DNA of the CDR3 is TGTGCCAGCAGTTTCCGAGCGGGGGAAGAGACCCAGTACTTC.

In this sample, this clonotype is medium-sized. The chain combines TRBV7-2 with TRBJ2-1; 8 bases are a match to TRBD1. The CDR3 totals 15 residues. The germline CDR1 and CDR2 sequences are SGHTA and FQGNSA. V was pared by 1 base and J by 4 bases, with 3 bases of the junction left unmatched. As DNA, the CDR3 is TGTGCCAGCAGCTTAGATACAGGGGGGTACAATGAGCAGTTCTTC. Its translation: CASSLDTGGYNEQFF.

The chain couples TRBV6-6 to TRBJ1-2; a weak D match, TRBD1 (5 bases). The length of the CDR3 is 13 residues. The V gene's germline CDR1 is MNHNY and CDR2 SVGAGI (reference sequence). The ends were cut back, 2 bases at V and 7 bases at J, with 11 bases in the middle. CDR3: CASSYMGVGGYTF. The CDR3 bases are TGTGCCAGCAGTTACATGGGGGTCGGTGGCTACACCTTC.